Here is one T cell receptor beta chain with its context. This clonotype has a handful of counts. No cognate antigen has been identified for it. The record has no base qualities; no much larger clone is one base away. PBMCs were isolated by Ficoll-Paque density gradient centrifugation. The sample was run on an Illumina NovaSeq 6000. TCRalpha and TCRbeta cDNA libraries were constructed by 5'RACE with constant-segment primers, with sample barcodes and unique molecular identifiers being introduced. Trizol reagent was used to extract RNA from every sample. Libraries were amplified in two PCR steps, with a second sample barcode and Illumina TruSeq adapters added in the second step. Libraries were sequenced on an Illumina NovaSeq with 2 x 150 bp paired-end reads. The authors processed their data as follows. With migec v1.2.7, reads were demultiplexed and then collapsed into UMI-guided consensus sequences. Using mixcr v2.1.11, the UMI consensuses were aligned to TRA and TRB V and J templates and assembled into clonotypes. A clonotype was counted as expanded or contracted only when both edgeR and NoisET called the clonotype significant, with the noise models trained on biological replicates. edgeR calls used a false discovery rate-adjusted p below 0.01 and a log2 fold-change threshold of 1. As an exploratory analysis of dynamics, max-normalized trajectories of the 1000 most abundant clonotypes were examined by PCA with hierarchical clustering. Separately sequenced CD4+ and CD8+ repertoires were used to assign a CD4 or CD8 phenotype to each responding clone. TCRdb passed the public sequencing reads through fastp at Q25 and MiXCR, retaining productive beta sequences. Rows merge per CDR3 protein into single entries with the most common DNA and genes. The V and J calls were determined by TCRdb, not by the authors. The sample includes roughly 200,000 distinct CDR3 sequences, with roughly 17% observed a single time. The ten largest account for approximately 2% of the sample.

The germline V gene (reference sequence) yields SEHNR for CDR1 and FQNEAQ for CDR2. The junction carries 16 bases between V and J, which are trimmed by 6 bases and 1 base respectively. The CDR3, cysteine through phenylalanine, is 15 amino acids long. Left in the record is the CDR3 DNA by itself, 45 bases read in frame from the first base. These data originate in a study of T-cell memory formation after mild COVID-19 (dated by TCRdb to the early 2020s). Notes on the research overall: TCR sequence clusters from the two donors were largely donor specific. In a couple of donors, T-cell clones that expanded and contracted after mild COVID-19 were followed by sequencing TCRalpha and TCRbeta repertoires longitudinally. Two young, previously healthy adult volunteers made up the cohort, one male and one female.

Results and caveats for the whole study, not just this receptor: SARS-CoV-2 specificity of the second-wave clones peaking on day 37 was not confirmed. From day 15 to 85, contracting clones showed balanced CD4/CD8 phenotypes, whereas a second wave of clones that expanded from day 15 to 37 leaned towards CD4+. Only two mild cases were covered in the study, and larger cohorts including severe cases with pre-infection samples were considered necessary. Contracting CD4+ clones were located mainly in the CM and EM memory subsets, whereas CD8+ clones were found to be enriched in EMRA. Some responding clones were detected in pre-infection memory, suggesting pre-existing cross-reactive memory T cells joined the SARS-CoV-2 response.

Material: PBMCs or a T cell subset sorted from them (not recorded which). Here the chain combines TRBV7-9 and TRBJ2-7, with the D gene too uncertain to name. The source is an adult woman who had mild COVID-19 (a few samples of this study predate the infection). The sample titles of this study are shuffled in the database, so cell type and time point are left out; the donor was told from shared clones. The CDR3 region: CASSESGSFSYEQYF. The DNA reads TGTGCCAGCAGTGAATCCGGGTCCTTTTCCTACGAGCAGTACTTC.